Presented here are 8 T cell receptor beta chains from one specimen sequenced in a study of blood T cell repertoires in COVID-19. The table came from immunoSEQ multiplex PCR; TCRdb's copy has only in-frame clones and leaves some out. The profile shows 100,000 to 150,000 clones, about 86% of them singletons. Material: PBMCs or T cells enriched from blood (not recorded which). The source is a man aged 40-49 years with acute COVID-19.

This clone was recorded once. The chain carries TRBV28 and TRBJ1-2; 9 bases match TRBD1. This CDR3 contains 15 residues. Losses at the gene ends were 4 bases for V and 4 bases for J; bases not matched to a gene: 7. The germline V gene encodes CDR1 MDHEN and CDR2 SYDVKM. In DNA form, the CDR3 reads TGTGCCAGCAGTTCTGAGACAGGGGGAAGCTATGGCTACACCTTC. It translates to CASSSETGGSYGYTF.

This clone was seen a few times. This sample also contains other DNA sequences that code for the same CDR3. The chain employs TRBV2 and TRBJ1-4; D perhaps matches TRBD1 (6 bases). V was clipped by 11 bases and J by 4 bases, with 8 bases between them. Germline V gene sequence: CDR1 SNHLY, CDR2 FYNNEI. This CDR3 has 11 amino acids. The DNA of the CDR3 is TGTGCCGGGGGCAGTAATGAAAAACTGTTTTTT. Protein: CAGGSNEKLFF.

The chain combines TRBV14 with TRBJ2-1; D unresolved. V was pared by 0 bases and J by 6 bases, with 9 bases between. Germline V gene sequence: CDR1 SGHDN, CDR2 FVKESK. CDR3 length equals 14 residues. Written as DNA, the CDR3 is TGTGCCAGCAGCCAAGAGATAAAGAGCAATGAGCAGTTCTTC. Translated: CASSQEIKSNEQFF.

The CDR3 DNA sequence: TGTGCCAGTAGTATAGGCGGGACTAGCGGGGCAGATACGCAGTATTTT. Translated: CASSIGGTSGADTQYF. The J gene is TRBJ2-3, the V gene TRBV19, with TRBD2 matching over 13 bases. This CDR3 spans 16 amino acids. Germline V gives CDR1 LNHDA, CDR2 SQIVND (reference sequence). After removal of 1 base from V and 4 bases from J, the junction contained 2 bases not matched to a gene.

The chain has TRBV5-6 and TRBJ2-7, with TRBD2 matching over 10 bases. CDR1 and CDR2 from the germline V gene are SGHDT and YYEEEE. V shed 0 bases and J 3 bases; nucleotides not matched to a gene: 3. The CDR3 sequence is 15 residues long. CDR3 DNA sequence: TGTGCCAGCAGCTTGGGGGCTAGCGGGGGCTACGAGCAGTACTTC. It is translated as CASSLGASGGYEQYF.

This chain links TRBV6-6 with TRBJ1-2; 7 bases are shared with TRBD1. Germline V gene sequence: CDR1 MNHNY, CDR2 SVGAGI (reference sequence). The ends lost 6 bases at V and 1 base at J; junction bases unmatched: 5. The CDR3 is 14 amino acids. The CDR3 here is CASRSGQINYGYTF. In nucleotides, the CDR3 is TGTGCCAGCAGGTCGGGACAGATTAACTATGGCTACACCTTC.

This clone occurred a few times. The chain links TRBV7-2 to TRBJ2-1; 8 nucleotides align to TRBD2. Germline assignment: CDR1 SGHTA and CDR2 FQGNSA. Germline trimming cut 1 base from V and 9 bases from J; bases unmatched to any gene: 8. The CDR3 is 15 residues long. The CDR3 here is CASSLEAGGGGEQFF. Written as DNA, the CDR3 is TGTGCCAGCAGCTTAGAGGCGGGAGGAGGAGGTGAGCAGTTCTTC.

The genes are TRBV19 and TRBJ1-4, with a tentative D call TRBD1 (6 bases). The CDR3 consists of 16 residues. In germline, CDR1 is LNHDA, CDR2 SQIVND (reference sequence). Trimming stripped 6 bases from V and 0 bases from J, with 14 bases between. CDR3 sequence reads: CASRSFGGATNEKLFF. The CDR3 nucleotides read TGTGCCAGTAGATCCTTTGGGGGCGCAACTAATGAAAAACTGTTTTTT.